The clone carrying this TCR beta chain was observed a few times. This entry is derived from a study of T-cell reconstitution after alpha-beta-depleted transplantation in children. The CDR3 spans 15 residues. Looked up from germline, CDR1 is LGHDT and CDR2 is YNNKEL (reference sequence). V lost 0 bases and J 5 bases, leaving 13 bases between the germline ends. The authors prepared the TCRbeta library with unique molecular identifiers. TCRdb re-called the PCR reads through MiXCR, storing one row per CDR3 protein. The sample lists under 450,000 distinct CDR3 sequences, more than 10% occurring once. This sequence originates from a human donor who donated a stem cell graft to a child with Fanconi anemia. The sample consisted of PBMCs, taken from the stem cell graft. This chain joins TRBV3-1 and TRBJ1-1; possible D gene TRBD1, 5 bases. CDR3 nucleotides: TGTGCCAGCAGCCAAGATAACAGGAAGGGGACTGAAGCTTTCTTT. This codes for CASSQDNRKGTEAFF. Filled out from reference TRBV3-1 and TRBJ1-1, the complete variable domain reads DTAVSQTPKYLVTQMGNDKSIKCEQNLGHDTMYWYKQDSKKFLKIMFSYNNKELIINETVPNRFSPKSPDKAHLNLHINSLELGDSAVYFCASSQDNRKGTEAFFGQGTRLTVV.